This T cell receptor (beta chain) appears in the sequencing data of a study of T cells expressing NK-cell markers. Study details: Cells sorted as CD3+CD56+NKG2C+, CD3+CD56+NKG2C- and CD3+CD56-NKG2C+ T cells supplied the TCR beta repertoires. HCMV seropositivity characterized most of the eight sequenced donors, and seronegativity one. Regarding the study as a whole: In a group of about six donors, dominant NKG2C+ clonotypes represented about 1.0-7.5% of CD8+ T cells.

Libraries used 5'RACE template switching adding universal primer site and UMIs. TCRdb reprocessed the 5' RACE reads; each CDR3 protein has one entry and no DNA is given. In all, the sample yields about 430,000 distinct CDR3 sequences. With respect to this clonotype: Antigen specificity is unknown.

Germline V gene data show CDR1 as SNHLY and CDR2 as FYNNEI. CDR3 length: 14 residues. V usage is TRBV2 and J usage is TRBJ1-1. The sample was blood T cells: a sorted CD56 or NKG2C T cell subset, CD4+ or CD8+ T cells, or bulk PBMC T cells (not recorded which). The receptor was isolated from a woman in her forties or fifties in good health. The CDR3 reads CASLRTITGTEAFF.